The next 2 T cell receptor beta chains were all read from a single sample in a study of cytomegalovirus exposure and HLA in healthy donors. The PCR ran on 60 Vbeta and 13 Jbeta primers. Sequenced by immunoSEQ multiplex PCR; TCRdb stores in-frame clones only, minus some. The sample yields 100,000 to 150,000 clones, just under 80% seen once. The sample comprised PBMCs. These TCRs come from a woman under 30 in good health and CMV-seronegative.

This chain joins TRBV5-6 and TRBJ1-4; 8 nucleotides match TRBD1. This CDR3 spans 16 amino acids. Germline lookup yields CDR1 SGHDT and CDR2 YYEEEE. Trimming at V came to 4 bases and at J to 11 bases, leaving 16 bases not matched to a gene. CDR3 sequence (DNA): TGTGCCAGCAGCCTGTCTTTCGGGACAGGCGTGGGGAAACTGTTTTTT. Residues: CASSLSFGTGVGKLFF.

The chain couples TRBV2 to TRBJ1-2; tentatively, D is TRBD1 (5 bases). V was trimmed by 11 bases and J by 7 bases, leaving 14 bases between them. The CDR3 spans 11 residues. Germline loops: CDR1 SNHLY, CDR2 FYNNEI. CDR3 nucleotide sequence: TGTGCCGGGGGGATAGGTGGTGGCTACACCTTC. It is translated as CAGGIGGGYTF. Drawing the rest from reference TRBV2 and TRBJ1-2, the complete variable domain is EPEVTQTPSHQVTQMGQEVILRCVPISNHLYFYWYRQILGQKVEFLVSFYNNEISEKSEIFDDQFSVERPDGSNFTLKIRSTKLEDSAMYFCAGGIGGGYTFGSGTRLTVV.